By proportion, the clone carrying this TCR beta chain is medium-sized. Sequencing was performed with immunoSEQ multiplex PCR; in TCRdb, only in-frame clones are kept and a portion is missing. In the table there are about 230,000 clones, more than 75% of which are singletons. This record comes from a study of blood T cell repertoires in COVID-19. Study background: In each case, the material was cDNA or gDNA derived from T cells, B-cell-depleted T cells, or PBMCs.

The germline gives CDR1 KGHSY, CDR2 FQNENV. The CDR3 consists of 15 residues. The V and J ends lost 4 bases and 1 base respectively, with 13 bases between them. The V gene is TRBV16, the J gene TRBJ1-1, with D perhaps TRBD1 (5 bases). Sequencing was done on a sample of peripheral blood. The receptor was derived from a man in his fifties or sixties with COVID-19, enrolled during active disease. The CDR3 loop reads CASSPPVGGNTEAFF. CDR3 nucleotide sequence: TGTGCCAGCAGCCCCCCGGTGGGGGGGAACACTGAAGCTTTCTTT.